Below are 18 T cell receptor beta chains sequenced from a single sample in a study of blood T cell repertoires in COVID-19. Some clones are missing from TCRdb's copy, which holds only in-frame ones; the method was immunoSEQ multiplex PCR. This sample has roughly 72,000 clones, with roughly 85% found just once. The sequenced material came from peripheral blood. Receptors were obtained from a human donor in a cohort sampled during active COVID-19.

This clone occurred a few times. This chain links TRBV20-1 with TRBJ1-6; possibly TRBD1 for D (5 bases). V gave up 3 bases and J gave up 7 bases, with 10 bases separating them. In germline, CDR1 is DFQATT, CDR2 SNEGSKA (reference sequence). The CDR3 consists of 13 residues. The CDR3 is CSASDGGNSPLHF. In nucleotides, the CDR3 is TGCAGTGCTAGTGATGGGGGGAATTCACCCCTCCACTTT.

The CDR3 DNA follows: TGTGCCAGCTCACTTGGGGCAGTTAGCAATCAGCCCCAGCATTTT. Its translation is CASSLGAVSNQPQHF. The J gene is TRBJ1-5, the V gene TRBV18; D might be TRBD1 (5 bases). Trimming left V 4 bases short and J 0 bases short, with 10 bases between. CDR1 and CDR2 (germline): KGHSH, LQKENI. The CDR3 loop spans 15 amino acids.

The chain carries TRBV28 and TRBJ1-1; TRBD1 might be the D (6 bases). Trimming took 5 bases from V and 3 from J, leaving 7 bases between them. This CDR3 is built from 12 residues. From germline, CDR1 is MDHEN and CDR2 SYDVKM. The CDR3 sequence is CASSTGYTEAFF. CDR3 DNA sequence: TGTGCCAGCAGTACAGGGTACACTGAAGCTTTCTTT.

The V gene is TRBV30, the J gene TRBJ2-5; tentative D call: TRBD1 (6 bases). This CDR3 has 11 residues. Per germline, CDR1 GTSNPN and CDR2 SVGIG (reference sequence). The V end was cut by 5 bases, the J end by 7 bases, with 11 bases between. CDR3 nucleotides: TGTGCCTGGGATAAAGGGGGGACCCAGTACTTC. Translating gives CAWDKGGTQYF.

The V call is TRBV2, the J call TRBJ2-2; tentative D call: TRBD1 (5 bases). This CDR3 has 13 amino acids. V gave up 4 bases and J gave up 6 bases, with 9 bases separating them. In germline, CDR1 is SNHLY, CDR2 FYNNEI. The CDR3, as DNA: TGTGCCAGCAGTGCCAGGGAAGCCGGGGAGCTGTTTTTT. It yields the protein CASSAREAGELFF.

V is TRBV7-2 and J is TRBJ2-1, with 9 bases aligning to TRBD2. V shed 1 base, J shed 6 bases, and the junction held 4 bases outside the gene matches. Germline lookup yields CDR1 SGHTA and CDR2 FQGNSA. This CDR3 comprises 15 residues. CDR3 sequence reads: CASSLELAGFNEQFF. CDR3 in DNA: TGTGCCAGCAGCTTAGAACTAGCGGGTTTCAATGAGCAGTTCTTC.

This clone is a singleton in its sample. DNA of the CDR3: TGTGCCAGCAGTGAAGTCCCTCTTAGAGATACGCAGTATTTT. Translating it yields CASSEVPLRDTQYF. The chain links TRBV6-1 to TRBJ2-3, with D unresolved. Per the germline V gene, CDR1 is MNHNS and CDR2 is SASEGT. The ends were cut back, 1 base at V and 5 bases at J, with 10 bases in the middle. CDR3 length: 14 residues.

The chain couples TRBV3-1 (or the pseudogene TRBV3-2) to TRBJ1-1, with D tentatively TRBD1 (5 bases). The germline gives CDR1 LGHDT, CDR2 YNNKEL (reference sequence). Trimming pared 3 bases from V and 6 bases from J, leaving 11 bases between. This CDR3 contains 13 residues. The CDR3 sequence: CASSHGHTAEAFF. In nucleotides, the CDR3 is TGTGCCAGCAGCCACGGACATACTGCTGAAGCTTTCTTT.

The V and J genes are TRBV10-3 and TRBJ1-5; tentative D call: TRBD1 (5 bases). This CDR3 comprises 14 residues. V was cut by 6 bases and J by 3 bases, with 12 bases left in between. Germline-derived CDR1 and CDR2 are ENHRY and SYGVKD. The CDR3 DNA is TGTGCCATCAGCGGAGACAGTCCCAATCAGCCCCAGCATTTT. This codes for CAISGDSPNQPQHF.

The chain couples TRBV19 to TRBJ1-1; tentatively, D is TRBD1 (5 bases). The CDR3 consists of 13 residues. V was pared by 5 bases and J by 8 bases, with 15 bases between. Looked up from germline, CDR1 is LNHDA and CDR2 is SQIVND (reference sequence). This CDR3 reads CASSGQGHTEAFF. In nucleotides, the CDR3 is TGTGCCAGTAGTGGGCAGGGTCATACCGAAGCTTTCTTT.

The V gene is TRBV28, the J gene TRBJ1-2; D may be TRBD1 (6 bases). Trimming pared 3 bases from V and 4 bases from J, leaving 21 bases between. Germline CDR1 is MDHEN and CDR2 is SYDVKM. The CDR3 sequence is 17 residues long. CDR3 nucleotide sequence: TGTGCCAGCAGTTTGGTACTAGGGGACACCCTTCGCTATGGCTACACCTTC. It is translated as CASSLVLGDTLRYGYTF.

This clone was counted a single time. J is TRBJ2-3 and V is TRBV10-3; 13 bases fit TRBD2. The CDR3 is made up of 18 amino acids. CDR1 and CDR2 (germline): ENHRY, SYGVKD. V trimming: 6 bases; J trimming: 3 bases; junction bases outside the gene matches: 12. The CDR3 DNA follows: TGTGCCATCAGAAGGGACCTAGGACTAGCGGGGGAAACAGATACGCAGTATTTT. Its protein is CAIRRDLGLAGETDTQYF.

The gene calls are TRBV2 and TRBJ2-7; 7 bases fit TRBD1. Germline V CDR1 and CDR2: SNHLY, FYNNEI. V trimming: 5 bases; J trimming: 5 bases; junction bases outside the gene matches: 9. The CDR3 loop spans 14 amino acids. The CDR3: CASSISPQGDEQYF. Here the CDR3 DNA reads TGTGCCAGCAGTATATCACCCCAGGGGGACGAGCAGTACTTC.

The CDR3, as DNA: TGTGCCACCAGTGATTTAAGCGGGAAGATAAACAATGAGCAGTTCTTC. This codes for CATSDLSGKINNEQFF. The chain combines TRBV24-1 with TRBJ2-1; 7 bases map to TRBD2. V gave up 1 base and J gave up 5 bases; unmatched junction bases: 7. This CDR3 is 16 amino acids long. CDR1 and CDR2 from the germline V gene are KGHDR and SFDVKD.

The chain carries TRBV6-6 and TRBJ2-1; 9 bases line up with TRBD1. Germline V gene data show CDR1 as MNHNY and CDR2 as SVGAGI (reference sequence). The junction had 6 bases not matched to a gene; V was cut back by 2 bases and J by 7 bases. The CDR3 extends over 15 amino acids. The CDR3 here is CASSYLTTGGNEQFF. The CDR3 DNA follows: TGTGCCAGCAGTTACCTCACGACAGGGGGGAATGAGCAGTTCTTC.

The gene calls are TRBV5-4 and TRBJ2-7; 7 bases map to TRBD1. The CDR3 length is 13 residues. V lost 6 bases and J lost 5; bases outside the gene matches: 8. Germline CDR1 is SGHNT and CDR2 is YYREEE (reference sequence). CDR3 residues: CASNTGASDEQYF. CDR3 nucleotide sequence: TGTGCCAGCAACACAGGGGCCTCGGACGAGCAGTACTTC. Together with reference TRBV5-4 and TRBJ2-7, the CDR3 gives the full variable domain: ETGVTQSPTHLIKTRGQQVTLRCSSQSGHNTVSWYQQALGQGPQFIFQYYREEENGRGNFPPRFSGLQFPNYSSELNVNALELDDSALYLCASNTGASDEQYFGPGTRLTVT.

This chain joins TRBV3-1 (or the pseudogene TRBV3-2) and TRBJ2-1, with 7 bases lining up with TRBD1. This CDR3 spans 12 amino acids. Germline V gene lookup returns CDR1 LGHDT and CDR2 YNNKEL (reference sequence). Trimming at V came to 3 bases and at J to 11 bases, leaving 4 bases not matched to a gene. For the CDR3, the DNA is TGTGCCAGCAGCCAGGGGGACAGCAAGCAGTTCTTC. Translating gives CASSQGDSKQFF.

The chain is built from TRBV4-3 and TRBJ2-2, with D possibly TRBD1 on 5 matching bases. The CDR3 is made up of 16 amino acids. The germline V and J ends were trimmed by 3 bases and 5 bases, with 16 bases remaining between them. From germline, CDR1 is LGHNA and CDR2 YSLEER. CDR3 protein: CASSHRVGKGTGELFF. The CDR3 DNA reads TGCGCCAGCAGCCACAGGGTGGGAAAAGGGACCGGGGAGCTGTTTTTT.